This T cell receptor beta chain was identified in a study of metastatic and nonmetastatic thyroid tumors. Overall study: Across blood and tumor or nodule tissue, repertoires from malignant and benign thyroid patients were compared with one another. Study-level points and caveats: Significantly greater TCR beta diversity was reportedly found in malignant thyroid tumors than in benign nodules (in blood and tumor).

This clone has a count of ten or more. Its antigen is unknown. As handled by the study authors: Differences in CDR3 between clinicopathological groups were drawn on to build a classifier intended to discriminate distant-metastatic papillary thyroid cancer patients. TCRdb called clones again from the PCR reads with MiXCR. TCRdb's processing, not the study's, gives the V and J calls here. Here the sample spans about 92,000 clones, just under 15% being singletons. Patients were all untreated before their thyroid surgery. The sequence was collected from a female donor with papillary thyroid cancer or a benign thyroid nodule (not recorded which). Some clones in this sample may be carry-over from other donors' samples. The specimen sequenced was blood.

The DNA of the CDR3 is TGCGCCAGCAGCGTGCCGGGACAGGGGATATACGAGCAGTACTTC. As protein: CASSVPGQGIYEQYF. The chain is built from TRBV4-1 and TRBJ2-7, with 10 positions matching TRBD1. J lost 4 bases, V lost 5 bases, and 8 bases had no gene match. Germline lookup yields CDR1 MGHRA and CDR2 YSYEKL. The length of the CDR3 is 15 residues.